These 29 T cell receptor beta chains originate from one sample sequenced in a study of blood T cell repertoires in COVID-19. Sequencing used immunoSEQ multiplex PCR; TCRdb keeps in-frame clones, though not all of them. The sample lists about 120,000 clones; around 80% were seen once. The source material was peripheral blood. Every receptor here comes from a woman older than 75 with acute or convalescent COVID-19.

The chain is built from TRBV5-1 and TRBJ2-2; 13 positions match TRBD2. Germline CDR1 SGHRS, CDR2 YFSETQ. The CDR3 loop spans 17 amino acids. Trimming took 4 bases from V and 3 from J; bases not matched to a gene: 6. In DNA form, the CDR3 reads TGCGCCAGCAGCAGCTTGACTAGCGGGAGGTACACCGGGGAGCTGTTTTTT. Its translation is CASSSLTSGRYTGELFF.

The rearrangement links TRBV4-1 to TRBJ1-4; 9 bases are shared with TRBD1. V gave up 0 bases and J gave up 5 bases; unmatched junction bases: 4. The CDR3 has 16 amino acids. CDR1 and CDR2 from the germline V gene are MGHRA and YSYEKL. The CDR3 is CASSQDPTGGNEKLFF. The CDR3 region has the DNA TGCGCCAGCAGCCAAGATCCGACAGGGGGGAATGAAAAACTGTTTTTT.

The chain recombines TRBV6-6 with TRBJ2-2, with 8 bases lining up with TRBD2. Germline lookup yields CDR1 MNHNY and CDR2 SVGAGI (reference sequence). V was pared by 6 bases and J by 4 bases, with 4 bases of the junction left unmatched. CDR3 length: 14 residues. The CDR3 loop is CASRPGLVTGELFF. The CDR3 DNA follows: TGTGCCAGCAGGCCGGGACTAGTCACCGGGGAGCTGTTTTTT.

The sample holds a few counts of this clone. This CDR3 reads CASSLGTGVSYNEQFF. The CDR3 DNA reads TGTGCCAGCAGCTTGGGAACGGGAGTTTCTTACAATGAGCAGTTCTTC. The chain employs TRBV5-6 and TRBJ2-1; the D gene is possibly TRBD2 (6 bases). Trimming took off 0 bases at V and 4 bases at J, with 14 bases between the two ends. Germline V gives CDR1 SGHDT, CDR2 YYEEEE. The CDR3 is 16 residues long.

The sample holds a few counts of this clone. The CDR3 DNA sequence: TGCGCCAGCAGCTTGTTGGGACTAGCACCCTACGAGCAGTACTTC. Encoded protein: CASSLLGLAPYEQYF. The rearrangement links TRBV5-1 to TRBJ2-7; the match to TRBD2 covers 9 bases. The CDR3 totals 15 residues. CDR1 and CDR2 from the germline V gene are SGHRS and YFSETQ. With V trimmed by 1 base and J by 2 bases, 4 bases remained unmatched.

The chain uses TRBV10-3 and TRBJ2-6; unclear D gene. The CDR3 runs 16 residues. V lost 2 bases and J 0 bases, leaving 8 bases between the germline ends. CDR1 and CDR2 from the germline V gene are ENHRY and SYGVKD. In DNA, the CDR3 is TGTGCCATCAGTGAGGGCATAAGCTCTGGGGCCAACGTCCTGACTTTC. Translating gives CAISEGISSGANVLTF.

The chain joins TRBV3-1 (or the pseudogene TRBV3-2) to TRBJ1-2; perhaps TRBD1 as D (5 bases). There are 14 residues in the CDR3. Trimming stripped 1 base from V and 3 bases from J, with 9 bases between. The germline V gene encodes CDR1 LGHDT and CDR2 YNNKEL (reference sequence). The CDR3 bases are TGTGCCAGCAGCCAAGCTGGGGCAGACTATGGCTACACCTTC. Protein: CASSQAGADYGYTF.

The chain is built from TRBV7-6 and TRBJ1-1, with a tentative D call TRBD1 (5 bases). V was shortened by 6 bases and J by 7 bases, with 12 bases between the two germline ends. This CDR3 spans 12 amino acids. Germline assignment: CDR1 SGHVS and CDR2 FNYEAQ. Written as DNA, the CDR3 is TGTGCCAGCAGTCCGGAGGGACGTGAAGCTTTCTTT. Translation: CASSPEGREAFF.

The chain couples TRBV18 to TRBJ1-2; perhaps TRBD1 as D (6 bases). The CDR3 consists of 13 residues. Trimming left V 6 bases short and J 5 bases short, with 13 bases between. Germline V lookup: CDR1 KGHSH, CDR2 LQKENI. The CDR3 bases are TGTGCCAGCTCTCGGGGGGCGCAATATGGCTACACCTTC. Translating gives CASSRGAQYGYTF.

The rearrangement uses TRBV7-8 and TRBJ1-6; the D gene is possibly TRBD1 (6 bases). Trimming pared 2 bases from V and 2 bases from J, leaving 7 bases between. Germline V lookup: CDR1 SGHVS, CDR2 FQNEAQ. The CDR3 is made up of 15 amino acids. CDR3 region: CASSLRQAYNSPLHF. Here the CDR3 DNA reads TGTGCCAGCAGCTTACGACAGGCCTATAATTCACCCCTCCACTTT.

The chain is built from TRBV19 and TRBJ1-3, with a possible D match to TRBD1 (5 bases). Deletions cut 11 bases from V and 0 bases from J, with 17 bases between. Germline-derived CDR1 and CDR2 are LNHDA and SQIVND (reference sequence). The CDR3 runs to 15 residues. The CDR3 DNA follows: TGTGCCTGCCGCGCGGGGGGTCCCTCTGGAAACACCATATATTTT. This translates into CACRAGGPSGNTIYF.

The V call is TRBV18, the J call TRBJ1-2; D is possibly TRBD1 (5 bases). Germline V gene data show CDR1 as KGHSH and CDR2 as LQKENI. The CDR3 is made up of 14 amino acids. The V end was cut by 2 bases, the J end by 4 bases, with 11 bases between. CDR3 region: CASSPGQGGYGYTF. The CDR3, as DNA: TGTGCCAGCTCACCAGGGCAGGGCGGCTATGGCTACACCTTC. The whole variable domain, remainder taken from reference TRBV18 and TRBJ1-2, is NAGVMQNPRHLVRRRGQEARLRCSPMKGHSHVYWYRQLPEEGLKFMVYLQKENIIDESGMPKERFSAEFPKEGPSILRIQQVVRGDSAAYFCASSPGQGGYGYTFGSGTRLTVV.

The rearrangement joins TRBV15 to TRBJ2-1, with TRBD2 identical over 8 bases. CDR3 length: 15 amino acids. Germline CDR1 is LNHNV and CDR2 is YYDKDF (reference sequence). V was clipped by 0 bases and J by 5 bases; unmatched bases: 3. The CDR3 DNA follows: TGTGCCACCAGCAGAGAAACTAGCGGTAACAATGAGCAGTTCTTC. Protein sequence: CATSRETSGNNEQFF.

Only a few counts were recorded for this clone. The CDR3 sequence: CASSQDVGGNTGELFF. CDR3 DNA: TGCGCCAGCAGCCAAGATGTGGGAGGGAACACCGGGGAGCTGTTTTTT. The chain has TRBV4-3 and TRBJ2-2; possibly TRBD2 for D (6 bases). Germline CDR1 and CDR2: LGHNA and YSLEER. With 0 bases removed from V and 1 base from J, the gap between germline ends came to 9 bases. The CDR3 is made up of 16 amino acids.

This clone was seen a handful of times. V gene TRBV3-1 (or the pseudogene TRBV3-2) combines with J gene TRBJ1-2; 7 bases are a match to TRBD1. CDR1 and CDR2 (germline): LGHDT, YNNKEL (reference sequence). The CDR3 is 15 amino acids. The V gene end was trimmed by 3 bases and the J gene end by 6 bases; junction bases not matched to a gene: 10. The CDR3 DNA reads as TGTGCCAGCAGCCACGACAGACAGGGACGGAATGGCTACACCTTC. It codes for CASSHDRQGRNGYTF.

The J gene is TRBJ2-2, the V gene TRBV7-3; 11 bases agree with TRBD2. V shed 5 bases, J shed 5 bases, and the junction held 10 bases outside the gene matches. This CDR3 has 17 residues. CDR1 and CDR2 from the germline V gene are SGHTA and FQGTGA. This chain's CDR3 is CASSPTTLAGVTGELFF. In DNA, the CDR3 is TGTGCCAGCAGCCCCACGACACTAGCGGGAGTTACCGGGGAGCTGTTTTTT. Full variable domain (outside the CDR3, taken from reference TRBV7-3 and TRBJ2-2): GAGVSQTPSNKVTEKGKYVELRCDPISGHTALYWYRQSLGQGPEFLIYFQGTGAADDSGLPNDRFFAVRPEGSVSTLKIQRTERGDSAVYLCASSPTTLAGVTGELFFGEGSRLTVL.

V and J are TRBV4-1 and TRBJ1-1, with D possibly TRBD1 on 5 matching bases. Trimming left V 0 bases short and J 3 bases short, with 14 bases between. Germline CDR1 and CDR2: MGHRA and YSYEKL. This CDR3 contains 16 residues. CDR3 protein: CASSQEGRGGYTEAFF. In DNA, the CDR3 is TGCGCCAGCAGCCAAGAAGGAAGGGGAGGGTACACTGAAGCTTTCTTT.

The CDR3 is CASSLTSAGAGELFF. As DNA, the CDR3 is TGTGCCAGCAGCTTAACTAGCGCAGGTGCCGGGGAGCTGTTTTTT. V and J are TRBV7-9 and TRBJ2-2; the match to TRBD2 covers 7 bases. The germline CDR1 and CDR2 sequences are SEHNR and FQNEAQ (reference sequence). CDR3 length equals 15 residues. V trimming: 2 bases; J trimming: 6 bases; junction bases outside the gene matches: 6.

V and J are TRBV2 and TRBJ2-3; a possible D gene is TRBD1 (6 bases). V dropped 7 bases and J dropped 5 bases, with 10 bases sitting between them. The CDR3 runs to 12 residues. CDR1 is SNHLY, CDR2 FYNNEI, per germline. CDR3 residues: CASKGEGDTQYF. The CDR3 DNA reads as TGTGCCAGCAAGGGGGAAGGAGATACGCAGTATTTT.

The V and J genes are TRBV7-3 and TRBJ2-1; 10 bases map to TRBD2. After removal of 3 bases from V and 8 bases from J, the junction contained 4 bases not matched to a gene. CDR1 is SGHTA, CDR2 FQGTGA, per germline. The length of the CDR3 is 14 residues. Here the CDR3 reads CASSLLAGVHEQFF. The CDR3 DNA follows: TGTGCCAGCAGCTTGCTAGCGGGAGTCCATGAGCAGTTCTTC.

This clone was observed a single time. This chain connects TRBV7-2 to TRBJ1-1; 7 bases agree with TRBD1. J lost 3 bases, V lost 1 base, and 11 bases had no gene match. The CDR3 covers 17 residues. In germline, CDR1 is SGHTA, CDR2 FQGNSA. The CDR3 sequence: CASSLGSLGGIDTEAFF. The CDR3 nucleotides are TGTGCCAGCAGCTTAGGTAGTTTAGGGGGCATTGACACTGAAGCTTTCTTT.

This clone was seen a single time. This chain uses TRBV28 with TRBJ2-1; D unresolved. V was shortened by 1 base and J by 0 bases, with 16 bases between the two germline ends. CDR3 length: 18 residues. The V gene's germline CDR1 is MDHEN and CDR2 SYDVKM. The CDR3: CASSLSSVGRSSYNEQFF. The DNA of the CDR3 is TGTGCCAGCAGTTTATCCTCGGTCGGTCGTAGCTCCTACAATGAGCAGTTCTTC.

The CDR3 loop is CASSQDLGRGLDTEAFF. In nucleotides, the CDR3 is TGCGCCAGCAGCCAAGATTTAGGCAGGGGGCTAGACACTGAAGCTTTCTTT. J is TRBJ1-1 and V is TRBV4-3; TRBD1 agrees at 8 bases. The V and J ends lost 0 bases and 3 bases, in that order; junction bases with no gene match: 9. The CDR3 runs to 17 residues. CDR1 and CDR2 from the germline V gene are LGHNA and YSLEER.

This clone was seen a handful of times. V gene TRBV28 combines with J gene TRBJ1-5, with 10 bases that match TRBD1. Trimming removed 6 bases from V and 7 bases from J; junction bases left unmatched: 6. Germline V gene lookup returns CDR1 MDHEN and CDR2 SYDVKM. CDR3 length equals 14 residues. The CDR3 DNA reads TGTGCCAGCAGGGGGACAGGGGAGGGACAGCCCCAGCATTTT. Translation gives CASRGTGEGQPQHF.

The rearrangement uses TRBV15 and TRBJ1-2; D possibly corresponds to TRBD1 (6 bases). The CDR3 is 16 residues long. V was trimmed by 1 base and J by 1 base, leaving 13 bases between them. CDR1 LNHNV and CDR2 YYDKDF come from the germline V gene (reference sequence). CDR3 nucleotides: TGTGCCACCAGCAGAGGGGGCGGACAGATTAACTATGGCTACACCTTC. Encoded protein: CATSRGGGQINYGYTF.

The genes are TRBV19 and TRBJ1-2, with no clear D. In germline, CDR1 is LNHDA, CDR2 SQIVND (reference sequence). This CDR3 is 14 amino acids long. V lost 1 base and J 10 bases, leaving 16 bases between the germline ends. CDR3 coding DNA: TGTGCCAGTAGTATAGCTGTTGGGGAGAGTGACTACACCTTC. This sequence encodes CASSIAVGESDYTF.

J is TRBJ2-7 and V is TRBV5-1, with 7 positions matching TRBD1. Germline lookup yields CDR1 SGHRS and CDR2 YFSETQ. The CDR3 extends over 15 amino acids. V gave up 2 bases and J gave up 2 bases; unmatched junction bases: 7. This CDR3 reads CASSLTGTATYEQYF. The CDR3 nucleotides are TGCGCCAGCAGCTTAACCGGGACAGCGACCTACGAGCAGTACTTC.

This clone was seen a handful of times. V and J are TRBV6-2 or TRBV6-3 and TRBJ1-1; possible D gene TRBD1, 5 bases. CDR1 and CDR2 (germline): MNHEY, SVGEGT. V lost 6 bases and J 2 bases, leaving 13 bases between the germline ends. The length of the CDR3 is 14 residues. The CDR3 DNA follows: TGTGCCAGCAGCCAACAGGCTACTAACACTGAAGCTTTCTTT. This sequence encodes CASSQQATNTEAFF.

By frequency in the sample, this clone is medium-sized. V gene TRBV7-2 combines with J gene TRBJ1-1; TRBD1 matches at 7 bases. Germline V lookup: CDR1 SGHTA, CDR2 FQGNSA. The length of the CDR3 is 12 residues. J lost 10 bases, V lost 5 bases, and 7 bases had no gene match. Here the CDR3 DNA reads TGTGCCAGCAGCCCCCGACAGGGCTCAGCTTTCTTT. Translated, it gives CASSPRQGSAFF.